Listed here are 23 T cell receptor beta chains from one sample, sequenced in a study of HIV-infected patients and healthy controls. Follow-up blood was drawn about 14 weeks, roughly three months, after antiretroviral therapy began. All unsorted peripheral T cells were captured because whole blood was used without fractionation. cDNA was made from approximately 500 ng RNA using alpha and beta constant primers. Separate chain-specific third strand synthesis with multiplexing indices produced the alpha and beta libraries. In TCRdb, the 5' RACE reads were re-called with MiXCR into one record per CDR3 protein. The sample has 7,900 or so distinct CDR3 sequences, 6% to 8% seen once. Sequenced here: blood, sampled during antiretroviral therapy. Receptors were obtained from an adult with HIV infection.

This clonotype has more than one count but fewer than ten. This beta chain is a stray read from a library made for alpha chains; its abundance is not meaningful. V is TRBV5-4 and J is TRBJ2-3, with 8 nucleotides matching TRBD2. The junction had 4 bases not matched to a gene; V was cut back by 5 bases and J by 5 bases. The CDR3 has 13 residues. Looked up from germline, CDR1 is SGHNT and CDR2 is YYREEE (reference sequence). This chain's CDR3 is CASSRGGQDTQYF. CDR3 in DNA: TGTGCCAGCAGTCGGGGGGGCCAAGATACGCAGTATTTT.

This clonotype was observed many times. Because this beta chain is a stray read in a library intended to capture alpha chains, its abundance should not be given much weight. The chain combines TRBV19 with TRBJ2-1; D is uncertain. In germline, CDR1 is LNHDA, CDR2 SQIVND (reference sequence). The CDR3 covers 13 residues. Trimming took 4 bases from V and 3 from J, leaving 7 bases between them. For the CDR3, the DNA is TGTGCCAGTAGTACGGACGGCTACAATGAGCAGTTCTTC. Its protein is CASSTDGYNEQFF. The full variable domain, its missing parts supplied by reference TRBV19 and TRBJ2-1, is DGGITQSPKYLFRKEGQNVTLSCEQNLNHDAMYWYRQDPGQGLRLIYYSQIVNDFQKGDIAEGYSVSREKKESFPLTVTSAQKNPTAFYLCASSTDGYNEQFFGPGTRLTVL.

This clonotype showed up many times. This beta chain is an off-target read within a library intended for alpha chains, so its frequency means little. V is TRBV6-5 and J is TRBJ1-5; D is uncertain. V was trimmed by 9 bases and J by 2 bases, leaving 8 bases between them. Germline CDR1 and CDR2: MNHEY and SVGAGI. The CDR3 loop spans 12 amino acids. The CDR3 spells CASRVGNQPQHF. The DNA of the CDR3 is TGTGCCAGTAGAGTAGGCAATCAGCCCCAGCATTTT.

This clonotype was counted a single time. This beta chain came through as a stray read in a library set up for alpha chains, and its size says little. The V and J genes are TRBV11-2 and TRBJ2-7; D not certain. From germline, CDR1 is SGHAT and CDR2 FQNNGV. Trimming left V 3 bases short and J 0 bases short, with 6 bases between. The CDR3 is made up of 13 amino acids. The CDR3 nucleotides read TGTGCCAGCAGCTTGTACACCTCCTACGAGCAGTACTTC. This encodes CASSLYTSYEQYF.

By frequency in the sample, this clonotype is medium-sized. This beta chain is off target for a library built for alpha chains, so its abundance means little. V is TRBV3-1 and J is TRBJ2-1; D ambiguous. There are 12 residues in the CDR3. In germline, CDR1 is LGHDT, CDR2 YNNKEL (reference sequence). V dropped 3 bases and J dropped 4 bases, with 4 bases sitting between them. This CDR3 reads CASSQVYNEQFF. DNA for the CDR3: TGTGCCAGCAGCCAGGTATACAATGAGCAGTTCTTC.

By its share, this clonotype is medium-sized. The library was prepared for alpha chains; this beta chain is a stray read, so its frequency means little. The chain recombines TRBV10-3 with TRBJ1-5; weak D call: TRBD1 (5 bases). The CDR3 is 14 residues long. Trimming took off 11 bases at V and 2 bases at J, with 16 bases between the two ends. From germline, CDR1 is ENHRY and CDR2 SYGVKD. CDR3 bases: TGTGCCGTTGGGTCTATAGGGGGCAATCAGCCCCAGCATTTT. Protein product: CAVGSIGGNQPQHF.

This clonotype ranks as medium-sized. Since it is a stray read in a library aimed at alpha chains, this beta chain has a size that is not meaningful. The gene calls are TRBV11-2 and TRBJ2-1; a possible D gene is TRBD2 (6 bases). Trimming removed 10 bases from V and 3 bases from J, with 19 bases in between. Germline CDR1 and CDR2: SGHAT and FQNNGV. The CDR3 has 15 amino acids. The CDR3 protein is CAITPVGRLYNEQFF. The CDR3 DNA follows: TGTGCCATCACCCCTGTGGGGAGGCTCTACAATGAGCAGTTCTTC.

For this clonotype: This beta chain is an unintended read in a library built for alpha chains; its size means little. The chain carries TRBV6-4 and TRBJ2-7; no reliable D call. Germline V gene data show CDR1 as MRHNA and CDR2 as SNTAGT. Between the trimmed V and J ends, which lost 4 bases and 0 bases, there was a span of 13 bases. The CDR3 contains 15 residues. The CDR3 spells CASSVESDSSYEQYF. The CDR3 nucleotides are TGTGCCAGCAGTGTGGAATCTGATAGCTCCTACGAGCAGTACTTC.

The table lists this clonotype with many counts. The library was prepared for alpha chains; this beta chain is a stray read, so its frequency means little. The chain uses TRBV29-1 and TRBJ2-1, with D possibly being TRBD2 (6 bases). V was cut by 7 bases and J by 8 bases, with 9 bases left in between. This CDR3 contains 10 residues. Germline-derived CDR1 and CDR2 are SQVTM and ANQGSEA. CDR3 protein: CSGLVYEQFF. CDR3 DNA sequence: TGCAGCGGACTAGTGTATGAGCAGTTCTTC.

This clonotype was detected many times. The library was prepared for alpha chains; this beta chain is a stray read, so its frequency means little. J is TRBJ2-6 and V is TRBV5-4, with D unresolved. V was shortened by 4 bases and J by 0 bases, with 5 bases between the two germline ends. CDR1 is SGHNT and CDR2 is YYREEE in the germline V gene (reference sequence). CDR3 size: 14 residues. The CDR3 region has the DNA TGTGCCAGCAGCGCTACCTCTGGGGCCAACGTCCTGACTTTC. Translating gives CASSATSGANVLTF.

This clonotype was found many times. Because the library targeted alpha chains, this beta chain is an off-target read whose size means little. This sequence joins TRBV6-6 and TRBJ2-3; TRBD1 matches at 7 bases. The CDR3 length is 15 residues. Per the germline V gene, CDR1 is MNHNY and CDR2 is SVGAGI (reference sequence). J lost 2 bases, V lost 6 bases, and 8 bases had no gene match. CDR3 loop: CASRHTGQSTDTQYF. As DNA, the CDR3 is TGTGCCAGCAGGCACACGGGACAGTCCACAGATACGCAGTATTTT.

This clonotype is labeled as medium-sized. The library was designed around alpha chains, so this beta chain is a stray read whose abundance carries little weight. This sequence joins TRBV18 and TRBJ2-1; D not certain. The CDR3 runs 10 residues. Germline V gene lookup returns CDR1 KGHSH and CDR2 LQKENI. The V gene lost 5 bases and the J gene lost 9 bases, with 5 bases spanning the gap. In DNA, the CDR3 is TGTGCCAGCTCATCCTCTGAGCAGTTCTTC. Its protein is CASSSSEQFF.

This clonotype occurred many times. In a library made to pick up alpha chains, this beta chain is a stray read with a size that means little. CDR3 loop: CASSAFIAGVTDTQYF. Here the CDR3 DNA reads TGTGCCAGCAGTGCGTTCATAGCGGGGGTCACAGATACGCAGTATTTT. The chain joins TRBV6-1 to TRBJ2-3; the match to TRBD2 covers 9 bases. The V and J ends lost 4 bases and 2 bases, in that order; junction bases with no gene match: 7. CDR3 length: 16 residues. The germline V gene encodes CDR1 MNHNS and CDR2 SASEGT.

Remarks on this clonotype: Since it is a stray read in a library aimed at alpha chains, this beta chain has a size that is not meaningful. This sequence joins TRBV3-1 and TRBJ1-1, with 7 bases matching TRBD1. Per germline, CDR1 LGHDT and CDR2 YNNKEL (reference sequence). This CDR3 spans 14 amino acids. J gave up 4 bases and V 1 base, and 3 bases lay outside the gene matches. This CDR3 is CASSQGQGGTEAFF. The DNA for the CDR3 is TGTGCCAGCAGCCAAGGGCAGGGGGGCACTGAAGCTTTCTTT.

This clonotype came up many times. Within a library made for alpha chains, this beta chain is off target, and its count is uninformative. The chain links TRBV11-2 to TRBJ2-1; D is ambiguous. The germline CDR1 and CDR2 sequences are SGHAT and FQNNGV. Trimming took 8 bases from V and 8 from J, leaving 10 bases between them. The CDR3 is made up of 11 amino acids. The CDR3 sequence: CASSHRYEQFF. The CDR3 DNA reads as TGTGCCAGCTCCCATAGGTATGAGCAGTTCTTC.

A remark on this clonotype: Found in a library prepared for alpha chains, this beta chain is an off-target read, and its abundance has little meaning. The chain recombines TRBV5-1 with TRBJ2-5; 11 bases agree with TRBD1. CDR1 is SGHRS and CDR2 is YFSETQ in the germline V gene. The V gene end was trimmed by 4 bases and the J gene end by 4 bases; junction bases not matched to a gene: 6. This CDR3 is 15 amino acids long. The CDR3 DNA sequence: TGCGCCAGCAGCCCCCGGGACAGGGGGGCAGAGACCCAGTACTTC. Protein product: CASSPRDRGAETQYF. The complete variable domain, with remaining parts taken from reference TRBV5-1 and TRBJ2-5, reads KAGVTQTPRYLIKTRGQQVTLSCSPISGHRSVSWYQQTPGQGLQFLFEYFSETQRNKGNFPGRFSGRQFSNSRSEMNVSTLELGDSALYLCASSPRDRGAETQYFGPGTRLLVL.

With respect to this clonotype: This beta chain turned up in a library designed for alpha chains; as an off-target read, its abundance says little. The J gene is TRBJ2-2, the V gene TRBV12-3 or TRBV12-4, with 8 positions matching TRBD1. This CDR3 has 15 amino acids. The J segment lost 0 bases and the V segment lost 5 bases, leaving 2 bases of the junction unmatched. CDR3 residues: CASSLGQANTGELFF. CDR3 in DNA: TGTGCCAGCAGTCTGGGACAGGCGAACACCGGGGAGCTGTTTTTT.

This clonotype was observed many times. The library was designed around alpha chains, so this beta chain is a stray read whose abundance carries little weight. The chain links TRBV18 to TRBJ1-1; possibly TRBD1 for D (6 bases). Germline V gives CDR1 KGHSH, CDR2 LQKENI. V dropped 4 bases and J dropped 1 base, with 7 bases sitting between them. The CDR3 has 13 amino acids. The CDR3 coding sequence is TGTGCCAGCTCACAGGGGGGGAACACTGAAGCTTTCTTT. It specifies CASSQGGNTEAFF.

This clonotype came up many times. The size of this beta chain means little, since it is a stray read in a library made for alpha chains. The chain couples TRBV24-1 to TRBJ2-2; D gene ambiguous. The V end lost 6 bases, the J end lost 6 bases, and 7 bases lay between the germline ends. Germline V gene sequence: CDR1 KGHDR, CDR2 SFDVKD. CDR3 length: 12 amino acids. The CDR3 sequence is CATSPRSGELFF. The DNA for the CDR3 is TGTGCCACCAGTCCTCGTTCCGGGGAGCTGTTTTTT.

This clonotype was picked up many times. This beta chain is an unintended read in a library built for alpha chains; its size means little. This chain connects TRBV15 to TRBJ1-1, with 7 bases that match TRBD1. The CDR3 extends over 13 amino acids. CDR1 is LNHNV, CDR2 YYDKDF, per germline (reference sequence). J gave up 4 bases and V 4 bases, and 3 bases lay outside the gene matches. The CDR3 DNA reads TGTGCCACCAGCACGTCAGGGGGCACTGAAGCTTTCTTT. It is translated as CATSTSGGTEAFF.

By its share, this clonotype is medium-sized. This beta chain turned up in a library designed for alpha chains; as an off-target read, its abundance says little. The V and J genes are TRBV11-2 and TRBJ2-3; TRBD1 aligns across 7 bases. CDR3 length: 15 amino acids. Per germline, CDR1 SGHAT and CDR2 FQNNGV. V shed 5 bases and J 0 bases; nucleotides not matched to a gene: 5. This CDR3 is CASSRGQTSTDTQYF. CDR3 DNA sequence: TGTGCCAGCAGCCGGGGACAGACTAGCACAGATACGCAGTATTTT.

The sample holds many counts of this clonotype. The junction departs from the called germline gene at one end, perhaps through a read error. This beta chain came through as a stray read in a library set up for alpha chains, and its size says little. The CDR3 DNA reads as TGTGCCAGCAGCTGGGACCGGATCTCTAGCACAGATACTCAGTATTTT. As protein: CASSWDRISSTDTQYF. V gene TRBV7-2 combines with J gene TRBJ2-3; D may match TRBD1 or TRBD2 (5 bases each). There are 16 residues in the CDR3. Germline CDR1 and CDR2: SGHTA and FQGNSA.

This clonotype was counted ten times or more. This beta chain came through as a stray read in a library set up for alpha chains, and its size says little. The chain links TRBV4-1 to TRBJ1-1, with a tentative D call TRBD1 (6 bases). The CDR3 has 14 residues. Trimming stripped 4 bases from V and 0 bases from J, with 9 bases between. CDR1 MGHRA and CDR2 YSYEKL come from the germline V gene. DNA of the CDR3: TGCGCCAGCAGCCGGGGACAAGTGAACACTGAAGCTTTCTTT. Translating gives CASSRGQVNTEAFF.